Each of the 6 T cell receptor beta chains below was sequenced from the same sample in a study of blood T cells in healthy people across ages. Using a J-beta primer mix together with a sample-barcoded 5' primer, a second PCR was run for about 6 to 11 cycles. In TCRdb, the 5' RACE reads were re-called with MiXCR into one record per CDR3 protein. The table records approximately 850,000 distinct CDR3 sequences, roughly 60% of them present only once. The source material was blood. The receptors come from a man aged 25 to 45 in good health.

The DNA for the CDR3 is TGCGCCAGCAGCTTGGTAGGTGGGTTAGATGAGCAGTTCTTC. It yields the protein CASSLVGGLDEQFF. V usage is TRBV5-1 and J usage is TRBJ2-1; D is undetermined. With 0 bases removed from V and 8 bases from J, the gap between germline ends came to 12 bases. Per the germline V gene, CDR1 is SGHRS and CDR2 is YFSETQ. The CDR3 totals 14 residues.

This clonotype occurred a few times. The chain carries TRBV7-8 and TRBJ2-1; possibly TRBD1 for D (5 bases). The germline gives CDR1 SGHVS, CDR2 FQNEAQ. Trimming pared 2 bases from V and 0 bases from J, leaving 14 bases between. The CDR3 has 17 amino acids. This CDR3 reads CASSLSTRVGSYNEQFF. In DNA form, the CDR3 reads TGTGCCAGCAGCTTATCGACCAGGGTGGGCTCCTACAATGAGCAGTTCTTC. The variable domain in full, with the rest retrieved from reference TRBV7-8 and TRBJ2-1, is GAGVSQSPRYKVAKRGQDVALRCDPISGHVSLFWYQQALGQGPEFLTYFQNEAQLDKSGLPSDRFFAERPEGSVSTLKIQRTQQEDSAVYLCASSLSTRVGSYNEQFFGPGTRLTVL.

This sequence joins TRBV29-1 and TRBJ2-7; possible D gene TRBD1, 6 bases. The CDR3 consists of 12 residues. Trimming took off 6 bases at V and 3 bases at J, with 12 bases between the two ends. CDR1 and CDR2 (germline): SQVTM, ANQGSEA. The CDR3 here is CSVSQGSYEQYF. CDR3 sequence (DNA): TGCAGCGTGTCACAGGGCAGCTACGAGCAGTACTTC.

This sequence joins TRBV20-1 and TRBJ2-7, with 8 bases matching TRBD2. With the DNA end fitting TRBJ2-5 better, the J assignment may be wrong. From germline, CDR1 is DFQATT and CDR2 SNEGSKA (reference sequence). The length of the CDR3 is 17 residues. The CDR3 sequence: CSARDRLGRAVDWTQYF. Here the CDR3 DNA reads TGCAGTGCTAGAGATCGTCTCGGGAGGGCCGTAGATTGGACCCAGTACTTC.

A word on this clonotype: This may arise from a read error, as a much more abundant clone is one base away. The rearrangement joins TRBV4-2 to TRBJ2-1, with D maybe TRBD2 (7 bases). The tail of the sequence fits TRBJ2-7 better, so the J call may be wrong. In germline, CDR1 is LGHNA, CDR2 YNFKEQ. The CDR3 sequence is 16 residues long. CDR3 sequence: CASSQDLAGALNEQYF. As DNA, the CDR3 is TGTGCCAGCAGCCAAGATTTGGCGGGGGCCCTCAATGAGCAGTACTTC.

In DNA form, the CDR3 reads TGTGCCATCAACCCACAGGGCGACTTTTCTAGCGGAGGGACAGGAAGCTCCTACAATGAGCAGTTCTTC. Protein: CAINPQGDFSSGGTGSSYNEQFF. This chain joins TRBV10-3 and TRBJ2-1; D may be TRBD1 (8 bases). CDR1 and CDR2 from the germline V gene are ENHRY and SYGVKD. The CDR3 extends over 23 amino acids. The ends were cut back, 7 bases at V and 0 bases at J, with 37 bases in the middle.